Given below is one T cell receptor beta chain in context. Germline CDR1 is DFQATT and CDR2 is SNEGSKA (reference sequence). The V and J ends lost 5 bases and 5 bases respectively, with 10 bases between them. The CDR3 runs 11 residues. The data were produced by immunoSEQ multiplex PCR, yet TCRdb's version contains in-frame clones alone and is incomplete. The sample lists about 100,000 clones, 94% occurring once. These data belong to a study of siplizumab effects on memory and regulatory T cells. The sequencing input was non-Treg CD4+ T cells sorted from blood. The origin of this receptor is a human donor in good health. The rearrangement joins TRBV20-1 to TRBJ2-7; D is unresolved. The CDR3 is CSAQIGDEQYF. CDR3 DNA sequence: TGCAGTGCTCAGATAGGAGACGAGCAGTACTTC.